This section outlines one T cell receptor (beta chain) sequence together with its context. A far larger clone is only one base removed, so a read error is likely. TCRdb keeps only in-frame clones here, not all; method: immunoSEQ multiplex PCR. The data show approximately 200,000 clones, 82% seen once. This sample was taken from a study of blood T cell repertoires in COVID-19. As for the study in general: COVID-19 samples collected from the United States, Italy and Spain covered acute and convalescent phases.

V was clipped by 5 bases and J by 4 bases; unmatched bases: 2. CDR1 is SGHTA, CDR2 FQGTGA, per germline. The CDR3 runs 13 residues. This clonotype was obtained from a human donor with acute or convalescent COVID-19. The donor label of this sample is uncertain. The sample comprised peripheral blood. The rearrangement uses TRBV7-3 and TRBJ2-7; 10 positions match TRBD1. The CDR3 loop reads CASSRDRGYEQYF. In nucleotides, the CDR3 is TGTGCCAGCAGCCGGGACAGGGGATACGAGCAGTACTTC.